Below are 21 T cell receptor beta chains sequenced from a single sample in a study of identical twins (TCRdb year 2016). Receptor amplification or capture employed 5' RACE. The sequencer listed for this sample is Illumina HiSeq 2000. The public reads were quality trimmed at Q25 with fastp and then assembled into clones with MiXCR by TCRdb, keeping productive beta chains. Rows are unified per CDR3 protein, each entry keeping the most common DNA and genes. The sample records hundreds of thousands of distinct CDR3 sequences, 18% of which are singletons. Around 13% of the sample comes from the top ten. The data also belong to a second study, concerning T cells expressing NK-cell markers.

Sequencing was performed on PBMCs. These receptors were collected from a woman younger than 30 in good health.

V usage is TRBV12-3 or TRBV12-4 and J usage is TRBJ2-4; D is unresolved. V was trimmed by 6 bases and J by 0 bases, leaving 15 bases between them. CDR3 size: 16 residues. The CDR3 loop is CASSPRPSRAKNIQYF. The CDR3, as DNA: TGTGCCAGCAGCCCAAGGCCGAGTAGAGCCAAAAACATTCAGTACTTC.

This clonotype was seen only a few times. V usage is TRBV4-1 and J usage is TRBJ2-7; maybe TRBD2 (6 bases). CDR1 is MGHRA and CDR2 is YSYEKL in the germline V gene. V was clipped by 0 bases and J by 1 base, with 13 bases between them. The CDR3 has 16 residues. CDR3 region: CASSQDLGGISYEQYF. DNA of the CDR3: TGCGCCAGCAGCCAAGATCTTGGCGGGATTTCCTACGAGCAGTACTTC.

This clonotype appeared a few times. The V and J genes are TRBV20-1 and TRBJ2-7, with 9 positions matching TRBD1. The CDR3 is 12 residues long. Germline V gene lookup returns CDR1 DFQATT and CDR2 SNEGSKA (reference sequence). V trimming: 6 bases; J trimming: 4 bases; junction bases outside the gene matches: 4. Here the CDR3 DNA reads TGCAGTGCCGTCGGGACAGGGTACGAGCAGTACTTC. Protein sequence: CSAVGTGYEQYF.

This clonotype was recorded a few times. This sequence joins TRBV3-1 and TRBJ2-2; D is perhaps TRBD2 (5 bases). CDR1 LGHDT and CDR2 YNNKEL come from the germline V gene (reference sequence). Trimming left V 4 bases short and J 1 base short, with 7 bases between. This CDR3 region has 14 residues. The CDR3 reads CASSPGVNTGELFF. Here the CDR3 DNA reads TGTGCCAGCAGCCCCGGGGTGAACACCGGGGAGCTGTTTTTT. The full variable domain, its missing parts supplied by reference TRBV3-1 and TRBJ2-2, is DTAVSQTPKYLVTQMGNDKSIKCEQNLGHDTMYWYKQDSKKFLKIMFSYNNKELIINETVPNRFSPKSPDKAHLNLHINSLELGDSAVYFCASSPGVNTGELFFGEGSRLTVL.

The rearrangement links TRBV7-9 to TRBJ2-3; D is unclear. This CDR3 contains 15 residues. V was shortened by 2 bases and J by 4 bases, with 13 bases between the two germline ends. From germline, CDR1 is SEHNR and CDR2 FQNEAQ (reference sequence). In nucleotides, the CDR3 is TGTGCCAGCAGCTTAATCGGCCCCCGGGCAGATACGCAGTATTTT. Translation gives CASSLIGPRADTQYF.

This clonotype was found a few times. This sequence joins TRBV12-3 or TRBV12-4 and TRBJ2-3, with a weak D call TRBD2 (6 bases). This CDR3 contains 15 residues. V was shortened by 6 bases and J by 9 bases, with 22 bases between the two germline ends. The CDR3 coding sequence is TGTGCCAGCAGCCGTTATCAAGTGTCGGAGGGCACGCAGTATTTT. Amino acids: CASSRYQVSEGTQYF.

The rearrangement uses TRBV4-3 and TRBJ1-4; D gene ambiguous. Germline lookup yields CDR1 LGHNA and CDR2 YSLEER. The V gene lost 0 bases and the J gene lost 7 bases, with 3 bases spanning the gap. CDR3 length: 12 amino acids. The CDR3 reads CASSQDTEKLFF. CDR3 bases: TGCGCCAGCAGCCAAGATACTGAAAAACTGTTTTTT.

V and J are TRBV6-2 or TRBV6-3 and TRBJ2-7; 9 bases match TRBD2. Germline values: CDR1 MNHEY, CDR2 SVGEGT. There are 16 residues in the CDR3. Trimming cost V 0 bases and J 4 bases; bases outside gene matches: 7. This chain's CDR3 is CASSYSESGRWYEQYF. The CDR3 DNA is TGTGCCAGCAGTTACTCGGAGAGCGGGAGGTGGTACGAGCAGTACTTC.

V gene TRBV10-2 combines with J gene TRBJ2-5; possible D gene TRBD2, 7 bases. CDR3 size: 17 residues. V was pared by 4 bases and J by 1 base, with 19 bases between. Germline assignment: CDR1 WSHSY and CDR2 SAAADI. The CDR3 DNA reads as TGCGCCAGCAGTGTTGCGGTAGTGGGGGGGCTCCAAGAGACCCAGTACTTC. Translating it yields CASSVAVVGGLQETQYF.

The DNA of the CDR3 is TGTGCCAGCAGCGTCTCCAGGGGGGACACTGAAGCTTTCTTT. Its protein product is CASSVSRGDTEAFF. This rearrangement joins TRBV13 to TRBJ1-1; 7 bases agree with TRBD1. This CDR3 is built from 14 residues. The V and J ends lost 5 bases and 3 bases, in that order; junction bases with no gene match: 6. Germline-derived CDR1 and CDR2 are PRHDT and FYEKMQ (reference sequence).

The gene calls are TRBV29-1 and TRBJ1-5; TRBD1 matches at 8 bases. This CDR3 has 14 residues. Germline V gives CDR1 SQVTM, CDR2 ANQGSEA. The V and J ends lost 5 bases and 6 bases, in that order; junction bases with no gene match: 9. CDR3 sequence: CSVTGGASGQPQHF. The CDR3 DNA follows: TGCAGCGTTACAGGGGGGGCTTCGGGTCAGCCCCAGCATTTT.

This clonotype was seen more than once but under ten times. The J gene is TRBJ2-7, the V gene TRBV29-1; the D is unclear. CDR1 and CDR2 from the germline V gene are SQVTM and ANQGSEA. Between the trimmed V and J ends, which lost 6 bases and 0 bases, there was a span of 12 bases. This CDR3 has 13 residues. The CDR3 spells CSVLHGTSYEQYF. The CDR3 DNA is TGCAGCGTCCTACATGGTACCTCCTACGAGCAGTACTTC.

This clonotype was counted only a few times. The gene calls are TRBV6-5 and TRBJ2-6; weak D call: TRBD1 (5 bases). V lost 2 bases and J 0 bases, leaving 14 bases between the germline ends. Germline V gene data show CDR1 as MNHEY and CDR2 as SVGAGI. The CDR3 spans 18 residues. CDR3 sequence (DNA): TGTGCCAGCAGTTACCCGACAGTTTTTCCCTCTGGGGCCAACGTCCTGACTTTC. Protein product: CASSYPTVFPSGANVLTF.

This sequence joins TRBV5-1 and TRBJ2-5; the match to TRBD2 covers 7 bases. The CDR3 spans 15 residues. Germline V CDR1 and CDR2: SGHRS, YFSETQ. The junction had 7 bases not matched to a gene; V was cut back by 0 bases and J by 5 bases. The CDR3 coding sequence is TGCGCCAGCAGCTTGGTTGGACTAGGCCCCGAGACCCAGTACTTC. It is translated as CASSLVGLGPETQYF.

This clonotype turned up a few times. This chain connects TRBV6-6 to TRBJ1-2; D unclear. The CDR3 sequence is 13 residues long. Trimming stripped 5 bases from V and 6 bases from J, with 13 bases between. The germline gives CDR1 MNHNY, CDR2 SVGAGI (reference sequence). The CDR3 loop reads CASSPSFMDGYTF. Here the CDR3 DNA reads TGTGCCAGCAGTCCTTCTTTTATGGATGGCTACACCTTC.

This clonotype was seen a few times. Germline is not matched at one junction end, which may reflect a read error. The V gene is TRBV3-1, the J gene TRBJ1-1; no reliable D call. Germline lookup yields CDR1 LGHDT and CDR2 YNNKEL (reference sequence). The CDR3 loop spans 11 amino acids. The CDR3: CASSQGRDANF. The DNA for the CDR3 is TGTGCCAGCAGCCAAGGTAGGGATGCGAATTTT.

This clonotype was observed a few times. V is TRBV9 and J is TRBJ1-3; weak D call: TRBD1 (5 bases). The V gene's germline CDR1 is SGDLS and CDR2 YYNGEE. V was clipped by 1 base and J by 4 bases, with 9 bases between them. This CDR3 is built from 14 residues. CDR3 in DNA: TGTGCCAGCAGCGTAAAGGGGCGCGGAAACACCATATATTTT. As protein: CASSVKGRGNTIYF.

This rearrangement joins TRBV6-1 to TRBJ2-7; 12 nucleotides align to TRBD1. V shed 6 bases and J 2 bases; nucleotides not matched to a gene: 11. Germline values: CDR1 MNHNS, CDR2 SASEGT. The CDR3 is 17 residues long. CDR3 region: CASSGTGGDGAAYEQYF. The CDR3 DNA sequence: TGTGCCAGCAGCGGGACAGGGGGCGACGGGGCGGCCTACGAGCAGTACTTC.

The rearrangement uses TRBV20-1 and TRBJ2-7, with D perhaps matching TRBD2 (6 bases). Per the germline V gene, CDR1 is DFQATT and CDR2 is SNEGSKA (reference sequence). The V end was cut by 6 bases, the J end by 2 bases, with 17 bases between. This CDR3 is built from 14 residues. The CDR3 region has the DNA TGCAGTGCCAGGTCGCCTAGCGTCACCTACGAGCAGTACTTC. Translating gives CSARSPSVTYEQYF.

The chain carries TRBV5-1 and TRBJ2-1; 11 nucleotides align to TRBD2. Germline-derived CDR1 and CDR2 are SGHRS and YFSETQ. Trimming removed 0 bases from V and 7 bases from J; junction bases left unmatched: 6. This CDR3 contains 16 residues. The CDR3 sequence is CASSLGLLAGVNEQFF. The CDR3 DNA sequence: TGCGCCAGCAGCTTGGGGTTACTAGCGGGAGTTAATGAGCAGTTCTTC.

This clonotype was counted between two and nine times. The J gene is TRBJ2-1, the V gene TRBV7-9, with TRBD2 matching 8 bases. Germline CDR1 and CDR2: SEHNR and FQNEAQ (reference sequence). V dropped 5 bases and J dropped 3; count of bases not matched to a gene: 12. The CDR3 totals 17 residues. This CDR3 reads CASSNPPGAGGYNEQFF. The CDR3 DNA sequence: TGTGCCAGCAGCAACCCCCCTGGCGCGGGGGGCTACAATGAGCAGTTCTTC.